A selection of T cell receptor beta chains follows, all from one sample in a study of blood T cell repertoires in COVID-19. TCRdb's table, derived via immunoSEQ multiplex PCR, lists solely in-frame clones and lacks some. The sample carries about 390,000 clones, over 75% recorded once. The material sequenced was peripheral blood. These receptors all come from a woman in her fifties or sixties with COVID-19, enrolled during active disease. Both conserved end residues are part of each CDR3. The order of the fields is V gene, clone size, J gene, D gene, CDR3 DNA, CDR3 protein. A D gene is named only where the DNA matches it firmly. Not every row has a clone size; where given, it reads once, few, many or a size class.

>TRBV29-1|once|TRBJ1-2|.
TGCAGCGTTGAAGATCCGAGAAGAGATGGCTACACCTTC
CSVEDPRRDGYTF
>TRBV21-1|few|TRBJ1-5|.
TGTGCCAGCAGCAAAGAACTATCGGGGACACCCGGCAATCAGCCCCAGCATTTT
CASSKELSGTPGNQPQHF
>TRBV29-1|.|TRBJ1-5|TRBD1
TGCAGCGTTGGACAGGGGAACGGCAATCAGCCCCAGCATTTT
CSVGQGNGNQPQHF
>TRBV5-4|few|TRBJ2-1|TRBD1
TGTGCCAGCAGCTTGGGGACAGGGAGCTACAATGAGCAGTTCTTC
CASSLGTGSYNEQFF
>TRBV5-6|.|TRBJ1-1|.
TGTGCCAGCAGCTTGAAGGTGACTGGAATGAACACTGAAGCTTTCTTT
CASSLKVTGMNTEAFF
>TRBV12-5|.|TRBJ2-1|TRBD2
TGTGCTAGTGGGCCCCCGGGTAGCGGGGACTACAATGAGCAGTTCTTC
CASGPPGSGDYNEQFF
>TRBV3-1/TRBV3-2|.|TRBJ1-1|.
TGTGCCAGCAGCCAAGGGGCTTACAACACTGAAGCTTTCTTT
CASSQGAYNTEAFF
>TRBV12-5|.|TRBJ2-7|.
TGTGCTAGTGGACCTGGACAGGGAGGGAACGAGCAGTACTTC
CASGPGQGGNEQYF
>TRBV3-1/TRBV3-2|.|TRBJ2-1|TRBD2
TGTGCCAGCAGCCAAGCGGGGGGGCCCTACAATGAGCAGTTCTTC
CASSQAGGPYNEQFF
>TRBV5-1|.|TRBJ2-7|TRBD1
TGCGCCAGCAGCCTGGGACAGGGTGGGTACGAGCAGTACTTC
CASSLGQGGYEQYF
>TRBV6-5|.|TRBJ1-2|.
TGTGCCAGCACAAACAGGGCTTTTAGTGGCTACACCTTC
CASTNRAFSGYTF
>TRBV6-6|.|TRBJ1-1|.
TGTGCCAGCAGCGCAAGGACAGCTAACACTGAAGCTTTCTTT
CASSARTANTEAFF
>TRBV19|few|TRBJ1-5|TRBD1
TGTGCCAGTAGTATAGATCACAGGGGACGAGATCAGCCCCAGCATTTT
CASSIDHRGRDQPQHF
>TRBV18|.|TRBJ1-5|.
TGTGCCAGCTCACCGTCAGTGGTGGAGCCCCAGCATTTT
CASSPSVVEPQHF
>TRBV3-1/TRBV3-2|.|TRBJ2-7|.
TGTGCCAGCGCCCTAAACTCCTACGAGCAGTACTTC
CASALNSYEQYF
>TRBV9|.|TRBJ2-7|TRBD2
TGTGCCAGCAGCAGGACTAGCGACTACGAGCAGTACTTC
CASSRTSDYEQYF
>TRBV5-1|.|TRBJ2-7|.
TGCGCCAGCAGCCCGGTGGGAGAACCCGAGCAGTACTTC
CASSPVGEPEQYF
>TRBV7-9|.|TRBJ2-3|.
TGTGCCAGCAGCGCCCCAGAGGAGGATACGCAGTATTTT
CASSAPEEDTQYF
>TRBV28|few|TRBJ1-2|.
TGTGCCAGCAGTCCCGCTCTAACTCGAGGCTATGGCTACACCTTC
CASSPALTRGYGYTF
>TRBV19|.|TRBJ1-2|.
TGTGCCAGTAGTATACTCTTTAGCTATGGCTACACCTTC
CASSILFSYGYTF
>TRBV9|.|TRBJ1-4|.
TGTGCCAGCAGCGTAGCGGGGAGGCAAGAAGAAAAACTGTTTTTT
CASSVAGRQEEKLFF
>TRBV7-2|once|TRBJ1-2|TRBD1
TGTGCCAGCAGCTTAGGGGGACAGATTTATGGCTACACCTTC
CASSLGGQIYGYTF
>TRBV3-1/TRBV3-2|.|TRBJ1-3|.
TGTGCCAGCAGCCAAGCTGGAGATGGAAACACCATATATTTT
CASSQAGDGNTIYF
>TRBV18|.|TRBJ2-1|TRBD1
TGTGCCAGCTCACCACTCCTCCGGGACAGGGTCGTAGGTGAGCAGTTCTTC
CASSPLLRDRVVGEQFF
>TRBV6-6|.|TRBJ1-2|TRBD1
TGTGCCAGCAGCAAGGGACAGCAATATGGCTACACCTTC
CASSKGQQYGYTF
>TRBV6-5|.|TRBJ2-7|.
TGTGCCAGCAGACAGGGCGGGGGAATCTACGAGCAGTACTTC
CASRQGGGIYEQYF
>TRBV7-3|.|TRBJ1-1|.
TGTGCCAGCAGCTTAACGGGGGCGAACACTGAAGCTTTCTTT
CASSLTGANTEAFF
>TRBV2|.|TRBJ1-2|.
TGTGCCAGCAGTGTGGACAGATTTGGCTACACCTTC
CASSVDRFGYTF
>TRBV18|.|TRBJ2-7|.
TGTGCCAGCTCACCGAGGGATTTTCCCTACGAGCAGTACTTC
CASSPRDFPYEQYF
>TRBV24-1|.|TRBJ2-7|.
TGTGCCACCAGTTCGACGGGACTCTCCTACGAGCAGTACTTC
CATSSTGLSYEQYF
>TRBV7-2|.|TRBJ2-3|.
TGTGCCAGCAGCTTAGATGCAGGCACAGATACGCAGTATTTT
CASSLDAGTDTQYF
>TRBV9|.|TRBJ1-2|.
TGTGCCAGCAGCGTAGGAGACACTGGCTATGGCTACACCTTC
CASSVGDTGYGYTF